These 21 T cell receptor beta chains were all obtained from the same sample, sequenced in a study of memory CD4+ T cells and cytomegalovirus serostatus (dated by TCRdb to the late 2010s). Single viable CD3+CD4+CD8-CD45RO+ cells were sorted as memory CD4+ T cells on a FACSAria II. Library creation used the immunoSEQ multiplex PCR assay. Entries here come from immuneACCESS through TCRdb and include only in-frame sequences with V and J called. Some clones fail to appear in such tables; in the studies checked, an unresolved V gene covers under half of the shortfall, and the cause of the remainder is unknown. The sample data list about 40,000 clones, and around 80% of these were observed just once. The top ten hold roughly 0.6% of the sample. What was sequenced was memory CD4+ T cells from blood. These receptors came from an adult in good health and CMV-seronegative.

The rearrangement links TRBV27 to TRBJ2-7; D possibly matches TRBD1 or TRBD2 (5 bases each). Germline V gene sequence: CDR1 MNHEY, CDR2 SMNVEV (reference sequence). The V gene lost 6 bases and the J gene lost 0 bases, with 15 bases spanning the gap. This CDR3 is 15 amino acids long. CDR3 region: CASSRSGTVSYEQYF. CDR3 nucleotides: TGTGCCAGCAGCAGATCCGGGACCGTCTCCTACGAGCAGTACTTC.

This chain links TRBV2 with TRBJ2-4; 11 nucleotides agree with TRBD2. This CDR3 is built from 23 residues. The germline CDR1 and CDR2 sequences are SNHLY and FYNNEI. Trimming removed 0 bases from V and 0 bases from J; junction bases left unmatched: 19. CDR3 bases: TGTGCCAGCAGTGAAGCGGAGGGCTTAGCGGGGGGGCCCAACTATTTAGCCAAAAACATTCAGTACTTC. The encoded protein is CASSEAEGLAGGPNYLAKNIQYF. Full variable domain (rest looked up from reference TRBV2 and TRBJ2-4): EPEVTQTPSHQVTQMGQEVILRCVPISNHLYFYWYRQILGQKVEFLVSFYNNEISEKSEIFDDQFSVERPDGSNFTLKIRSTKLEDSAMYFCASSEAEGLAGGPNYLAKNIQYFGAGTRLSVL.

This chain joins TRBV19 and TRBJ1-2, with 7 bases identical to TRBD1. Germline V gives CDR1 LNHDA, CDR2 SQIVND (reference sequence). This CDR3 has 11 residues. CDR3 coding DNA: TGTGCGACTACGAACAGGGGCGGCTACACCTTC. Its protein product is CATTNRGGYTF.

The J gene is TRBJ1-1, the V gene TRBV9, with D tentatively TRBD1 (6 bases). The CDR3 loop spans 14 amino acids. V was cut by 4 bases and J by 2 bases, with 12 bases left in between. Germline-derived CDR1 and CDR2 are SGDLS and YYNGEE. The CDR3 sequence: CASSFGQSNTEAFF. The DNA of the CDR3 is TGTGCCAGCAGCTTTGGACAGTCTAACACTGAAGCTTTCTTT.

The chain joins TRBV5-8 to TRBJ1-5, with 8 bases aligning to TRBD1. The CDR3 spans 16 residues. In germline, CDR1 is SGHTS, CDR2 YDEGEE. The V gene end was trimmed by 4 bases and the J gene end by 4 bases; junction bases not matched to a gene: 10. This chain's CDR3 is CASSIDTGTGNQPQHF. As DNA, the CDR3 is TGTGCCAGCAGCATTGACACCGGGACAGGAAATCAGCCCCAGCATTTT. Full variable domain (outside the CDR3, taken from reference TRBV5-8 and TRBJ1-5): EAGVTQSPTHLIKTRGQQATLRCSPISGHTSVYWYQQALGLGLQFLLWYDEGEERNRGNFPPRFSGRQFPNYSSELNVNALELEDSALYLCASSIDTGTGNQPQHFGDGTRLSIL.

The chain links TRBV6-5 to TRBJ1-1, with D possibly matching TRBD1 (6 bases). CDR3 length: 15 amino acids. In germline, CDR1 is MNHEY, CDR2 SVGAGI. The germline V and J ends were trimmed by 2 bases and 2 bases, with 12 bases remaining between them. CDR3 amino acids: CASSYGTPTNTEAFF. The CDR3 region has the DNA TGTGCCAGCAGTTACGGGACACCCACAAACACTGAAGCTTTCTTT.

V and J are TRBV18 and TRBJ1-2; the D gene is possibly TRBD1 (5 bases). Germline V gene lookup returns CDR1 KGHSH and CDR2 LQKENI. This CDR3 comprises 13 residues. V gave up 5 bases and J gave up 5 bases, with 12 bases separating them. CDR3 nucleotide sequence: TGTGCCAGCTCAGTCGACAGCACATATGGCTACACCTTC. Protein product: CASSVDSTYGYTF. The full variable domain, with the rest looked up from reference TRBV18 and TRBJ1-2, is NAGVMQNPRHLVRRRGQEARLRCSPMKGHSHVYWYRQLPEEGLKFMVYLQKENIIDESGMPKERFSAEFPKEGPSILRIQQVVRGDSAAYFCASSVDSTYGYTFGSGTRLTVV.

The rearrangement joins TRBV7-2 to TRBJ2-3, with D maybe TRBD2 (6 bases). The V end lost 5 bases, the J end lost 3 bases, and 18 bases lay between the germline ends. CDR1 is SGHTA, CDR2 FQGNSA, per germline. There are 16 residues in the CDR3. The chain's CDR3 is CASSPHPRGGTDTQYF. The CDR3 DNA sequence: TGTGCCAGCAGCCCCCATCCGCGGGGCGGGACAGATACGCAGTATTTT. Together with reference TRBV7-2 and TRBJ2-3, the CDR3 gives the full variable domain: GAGVSQSPSNKVTEKGKDVELRCDPISGHTALYWYRQSLGQGLEFLIYFQGNSAPDKSGLPSDRFSAERTGGSVSTLTIQRTQQEDSAVYLCASSPHPRGGTDTQYFGPGTRLTVL.

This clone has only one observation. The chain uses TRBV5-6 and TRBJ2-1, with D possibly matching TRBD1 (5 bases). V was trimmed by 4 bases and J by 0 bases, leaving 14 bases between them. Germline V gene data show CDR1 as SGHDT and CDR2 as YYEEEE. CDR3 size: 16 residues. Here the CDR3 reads CASSHSDRHSYNEQFF. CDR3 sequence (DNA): TGTGCCAGCAGCCATTCCGACAGACACTCCTACAATGAGCAGTTCTTC.

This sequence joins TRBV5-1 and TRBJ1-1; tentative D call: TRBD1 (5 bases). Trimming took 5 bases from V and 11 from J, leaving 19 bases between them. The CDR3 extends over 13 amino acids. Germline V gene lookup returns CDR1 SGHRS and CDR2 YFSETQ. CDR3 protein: CASRDRGAGMAFF. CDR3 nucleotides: TGCGCCAGCAGAGACCGCGGGGCAGGGATGGCTTTCTTT.

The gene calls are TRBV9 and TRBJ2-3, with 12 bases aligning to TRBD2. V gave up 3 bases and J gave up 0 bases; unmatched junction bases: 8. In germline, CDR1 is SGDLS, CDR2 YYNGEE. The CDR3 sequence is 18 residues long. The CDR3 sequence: CASSAGLAGITSTDTQYF. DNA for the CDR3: TGTGCCAGCAGCGCAGGACTAGCGGGGATAACTAGCACAGATACGCAGTATTTT. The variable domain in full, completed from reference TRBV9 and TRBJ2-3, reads DSGVTQTPKHLITATGQRVTLRCSPRSGDLSVYWYQQSLDQGLQFLIQYYNGEERAKGNILERFSAQQFPDLHSELNLSSLELGDSALYFCASSAGLAGITSTDTQYFGPGTRLTVL.

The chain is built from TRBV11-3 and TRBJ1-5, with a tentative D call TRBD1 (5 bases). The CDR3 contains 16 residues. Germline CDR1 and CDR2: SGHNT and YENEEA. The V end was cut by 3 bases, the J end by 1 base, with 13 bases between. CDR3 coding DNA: TGTGCCAGCAGCTTCTCGGGGGGATTGAGCAATCAGCCCCAGCATTTT. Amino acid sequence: CASSFSGGLSNQPQHF.

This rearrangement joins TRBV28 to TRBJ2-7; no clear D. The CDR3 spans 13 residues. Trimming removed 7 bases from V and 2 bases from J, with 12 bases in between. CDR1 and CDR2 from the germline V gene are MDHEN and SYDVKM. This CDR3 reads CASMTQEPYEQYF. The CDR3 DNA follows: TGTGCCAGCATGACCCAGGAGCCCTACGAGCAGTACTTC.

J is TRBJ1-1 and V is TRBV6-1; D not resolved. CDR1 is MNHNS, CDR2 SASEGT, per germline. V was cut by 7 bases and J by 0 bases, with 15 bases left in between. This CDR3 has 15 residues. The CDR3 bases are TGTGCCAGCACCCAAGGGCAGGCCGTGAACACTGAAGCTTTCTTT. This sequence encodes CASTQGQAVNTEAFF.

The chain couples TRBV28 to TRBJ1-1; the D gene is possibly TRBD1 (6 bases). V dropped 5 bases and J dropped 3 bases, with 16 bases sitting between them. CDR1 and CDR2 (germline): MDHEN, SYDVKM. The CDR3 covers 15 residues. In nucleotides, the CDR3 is TGTGCCAGCAGTCCCCAAGCACAGGGATACACTGAAGCTTTCTTT. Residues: CASSPQAQGYTEAFF.

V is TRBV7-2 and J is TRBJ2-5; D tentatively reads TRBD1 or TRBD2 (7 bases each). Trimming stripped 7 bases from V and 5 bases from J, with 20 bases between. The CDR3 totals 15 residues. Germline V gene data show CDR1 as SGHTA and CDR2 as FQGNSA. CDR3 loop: CASTPGGAGGETQYF. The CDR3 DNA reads TGTGCCAGCACCCCAGGGGGGGCAGGCGGGGAGACCCAGTACTTC. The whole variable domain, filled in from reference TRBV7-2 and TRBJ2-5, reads GAGVSQSPSNKVTEKGKDVELRCDPISGHTALYWYRQSLGQGLEFLIYFQGNSAPDKSGLPSDRFSAERTGGSVSTLTIQRTQQEDSAVYLCASTPGGAGGETQYFGPGTRLLVL.

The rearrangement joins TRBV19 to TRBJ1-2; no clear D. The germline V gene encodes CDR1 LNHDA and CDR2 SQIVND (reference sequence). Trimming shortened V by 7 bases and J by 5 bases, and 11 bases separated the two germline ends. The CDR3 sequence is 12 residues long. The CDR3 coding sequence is TGTGCCAGTACCACCGGGCCTTATGGCTACACCTTC. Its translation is CASTTGPYGYTF.

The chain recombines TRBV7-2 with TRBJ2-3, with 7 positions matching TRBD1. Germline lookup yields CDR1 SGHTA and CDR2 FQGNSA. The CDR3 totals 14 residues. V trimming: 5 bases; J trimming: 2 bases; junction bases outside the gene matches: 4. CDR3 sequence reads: CASSPGQATDTQYF. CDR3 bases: TGTGCCAGCAGCCCAGGACAGGCCACAGATACGCAGTATTTT.

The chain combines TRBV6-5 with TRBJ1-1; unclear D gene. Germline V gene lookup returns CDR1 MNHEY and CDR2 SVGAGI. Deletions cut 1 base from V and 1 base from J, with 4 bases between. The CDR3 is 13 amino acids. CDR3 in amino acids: CASSYWGNTEAFF. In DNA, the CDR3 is TGTGCCAGCAGTTACTGGGGGAACACTGAAGCTTTCTTT.

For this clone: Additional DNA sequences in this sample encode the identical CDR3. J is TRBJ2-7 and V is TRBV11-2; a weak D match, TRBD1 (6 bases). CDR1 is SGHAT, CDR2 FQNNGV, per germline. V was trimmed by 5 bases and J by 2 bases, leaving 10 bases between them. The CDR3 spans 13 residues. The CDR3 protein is CASSLGQTYEQYF. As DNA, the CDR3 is TGTGCCAGCAGCCTCGGACAGACCTACGAGCAGTACTTC.

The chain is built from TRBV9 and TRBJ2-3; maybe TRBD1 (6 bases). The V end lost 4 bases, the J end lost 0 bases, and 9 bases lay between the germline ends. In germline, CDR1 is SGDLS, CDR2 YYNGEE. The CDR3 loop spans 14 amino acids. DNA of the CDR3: TGTGCCAGCAGCCTCAGGGGAAGCACAGATACGCAGTATTTT. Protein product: CASSLRGSTDTQYF.